This entry features one TCR beta chain sequence. The target antigen is unknown. Then a second PCR, running roughly 6 to 11 cycles, was carried out with a sample-barcoded 5' primer and a J-beta primer mix. Using its own MiXCR run on the 5' RACE reads, TCRdb lists one record per CDR3 protein. The data hold about a million distinct CDR3 sequences, with 40% to 60% observed a single time. This sample is drawn from a study of blood T cells in healthy people across ages. Between the trimmed V and J ends, which lost 2 bases and 0 bases, there was a span of 13 bases. The length of the CDR3 is 16 residues. Per germline, CDR1 SGHNT and CDR2 YENEEA. Overall study findings and caveats: The CMV status of each donor remained undetermined, and this could have confounded shifts in expanded clonotypes.

This clonotype was obtained from a young man in good health. The sample was blood. V is TRBV11-3 and J is TRBJ2-5; possibly TRBD2 for D (7 bases). This CDR3 is CASSLFPGGHQETQYF. The CDR3 nucleotides are TGTGCCAGCAGCTTATTCCCGGGGGGCCACCAAGAGACCCAGTACTTC. The full variable domain, rest sourced from reference TRBV11-3 and TRBJ2-5, is EAGVVQSPRYKIIEKKQPVAFWCNPISGHNTLYWYLQNLGQGPELLIRYENEEAVDDSQLPKDRFSAERLKGVDSTLKIQPAELGDSAVYLCASSLFPGGHQETQYFGPGTRLLVL.